This TCR beta chain is drawn from a study of blood T cell repertoires in COVID-19. Whole-study context: Samples representing acute and convalescent COVID-19 were sourced from the United States, Italy and Spain.

Assay used: immunoSEQ multiplex PCR; TCRdb lists only in-frame clones, some missing. Here the sample spans about 86,000 clones, roughly 78% being singletons. The germline CDR1 and CDR2 sequences are SGHRS and YFSETQ. V lost 3 bases to trimming and J lost 1 base; unmatched junction nucleotides: 3. The CDR3 is made up of 15 amino acids. The chain uses TRBV5-1 and TRBJ2-3; 9 nucleotides agree with TRBD1. The receptor comes from a woman of 80 years or more with acute or convalescent COVID-19. The specimen was peripheral blood. CDR3 nucleotide sequence: TGCGCCAGCAGCTGGACAGGGGAAGGCACAGATACGCAGTATTTT. This translates into CASSWTGEGTDTQYF.